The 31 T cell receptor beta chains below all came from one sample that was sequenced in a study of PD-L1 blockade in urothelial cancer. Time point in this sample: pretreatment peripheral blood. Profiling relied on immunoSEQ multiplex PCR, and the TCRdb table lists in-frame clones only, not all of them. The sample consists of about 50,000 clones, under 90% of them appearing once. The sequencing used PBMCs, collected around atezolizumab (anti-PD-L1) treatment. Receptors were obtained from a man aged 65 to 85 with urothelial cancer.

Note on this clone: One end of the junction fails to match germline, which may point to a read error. CDR3 nucleotide sequence: TGTGCCAGCAGCGAAGATCAGGGGGCTGGACAGGGCTACACCTTC. Encoded protein: CASSEDQGAGQGYTF. The chain uses TRBV2 and TRBJ1-2; 8 nucleotides line up with TRBD1. Germline loops: CDR1 SNHLY, CDR2 FYNNEI. The CDR3 length is 15 residues.

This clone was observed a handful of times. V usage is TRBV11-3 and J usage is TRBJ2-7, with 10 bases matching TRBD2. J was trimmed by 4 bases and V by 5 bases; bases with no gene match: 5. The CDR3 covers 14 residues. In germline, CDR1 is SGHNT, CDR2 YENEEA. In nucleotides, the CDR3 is TGTGCCAGCAGCCCGGCTAGCGGGAGTTACGAGCAGTACTTC. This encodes CASSPASGSYEQYF.

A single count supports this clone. The CDR3 sequence is CASSANAQGMRSPLHF. CDR3 coding DNA: TGTGCCAGCTCAGCGAACGCCCAGGGGATGAGATCACCCCTCCACTTT. The rearrangement uses TRBV18 and TRBJ1-6; tentative D call: TRBD1 (6 bases). The CDR3 runs to 16 residues. Germline lookup yields CDR1 KGHSH and CDR2 LQKENI. Between the trimmed V and J ends, which lost 5 bases and 10 bases, there was a span of 21 bases. Drawing the rest from reference TRBV18 and TRBJ1-6, the complete variable domain is NAGVMQNPRHLVRRRGQEARLRCSPMKGHSHVYWYRQLPEEGLKFMVYLQKENIIDESGMPKERFSAEFPKEGPSILRIQQVVRGDSAAYFCASSANAQGMRSPLHFGNGTRLTVT.

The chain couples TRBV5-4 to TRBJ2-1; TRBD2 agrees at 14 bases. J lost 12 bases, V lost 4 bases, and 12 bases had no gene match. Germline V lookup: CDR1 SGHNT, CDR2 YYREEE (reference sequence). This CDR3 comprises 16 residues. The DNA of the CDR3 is TGTGCCAGCAGCCCCTGGACTAGCGGGGGGTCCCACGGGCAGTTCTTC. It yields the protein CASSPWTSGGSHGQFF.

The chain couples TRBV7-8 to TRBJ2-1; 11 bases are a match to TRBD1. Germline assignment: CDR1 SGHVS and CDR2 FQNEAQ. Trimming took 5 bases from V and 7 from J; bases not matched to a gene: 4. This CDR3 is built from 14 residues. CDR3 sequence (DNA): TGTGCCAGCAGCCCGGGACAGGGGGGGAATGAGCAGTTCTTC. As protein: CASSPGQGGNEQFF.

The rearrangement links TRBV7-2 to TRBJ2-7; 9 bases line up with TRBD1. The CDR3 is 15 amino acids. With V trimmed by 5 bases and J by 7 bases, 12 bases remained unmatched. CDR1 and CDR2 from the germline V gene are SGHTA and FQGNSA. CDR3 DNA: TGTGCCAGCAGCCAAACGGGGACAGGGAAAAGGGAGCAGTACTTC. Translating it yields CASSQTGTGKREQYF. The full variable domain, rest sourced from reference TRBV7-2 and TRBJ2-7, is GAGVSQSPSNKVTEKGKDVELRCDPISGHTALYWYRQSLGQGLEFLIYFQGNSAPDKSGLPSDRFSAERTGGSVSTLTIQRTQQEDSAVYLCASSQTGTGKREQYFGPGTRLTVT.

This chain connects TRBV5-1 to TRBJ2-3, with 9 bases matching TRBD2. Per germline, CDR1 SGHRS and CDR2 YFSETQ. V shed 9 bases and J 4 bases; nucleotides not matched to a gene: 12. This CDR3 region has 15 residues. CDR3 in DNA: TGCGCCACCGCGCCCCAGCGGGGGGTATCAGATACGCAGTATTTT. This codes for CATAPQRGVSDTQYF.

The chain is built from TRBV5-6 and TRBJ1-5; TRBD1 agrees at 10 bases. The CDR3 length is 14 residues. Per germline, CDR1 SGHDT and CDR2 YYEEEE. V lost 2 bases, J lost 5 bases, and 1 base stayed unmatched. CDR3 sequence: CASSFGTGDQPQHF. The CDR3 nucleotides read TGTGCCAGCAGCTTTGGGACAGGGGATCAGCCCCAGCATTTT.

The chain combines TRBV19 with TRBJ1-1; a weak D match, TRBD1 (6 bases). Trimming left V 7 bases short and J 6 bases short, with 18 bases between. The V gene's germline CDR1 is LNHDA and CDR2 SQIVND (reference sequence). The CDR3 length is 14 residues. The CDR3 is CASTHRAQGAEAFF. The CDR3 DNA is TGTGCCAGTACTCACAGGGCCCAAGGCGCTGAAGCTTTCTTT.

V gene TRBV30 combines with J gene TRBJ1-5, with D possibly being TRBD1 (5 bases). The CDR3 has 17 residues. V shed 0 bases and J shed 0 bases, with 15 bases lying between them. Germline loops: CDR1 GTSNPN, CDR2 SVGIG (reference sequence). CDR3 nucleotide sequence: TGTGCCTGGAGTGTACGGCAGGGATCTTATAGCAATCAGCCCCAGCATTTT. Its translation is CAWSVRQGSYSNQPQHF. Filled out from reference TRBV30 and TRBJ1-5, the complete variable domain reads SQTIHQWPATLVQPVGSPLSLECTVEGTSNPNLYWYRQAAGRGLQLLFYSVGIGQISSEVPQNLSASRPQDRQFILSSKKLLLSDSGFYLCAWSVRQGSYSNQPQHFGDGTRLSIL.

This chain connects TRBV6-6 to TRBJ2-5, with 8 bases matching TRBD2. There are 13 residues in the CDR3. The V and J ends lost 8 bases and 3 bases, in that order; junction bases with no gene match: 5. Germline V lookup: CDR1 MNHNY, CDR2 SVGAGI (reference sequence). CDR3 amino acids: CASRRGEKETQYF. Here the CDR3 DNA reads TGTGCCAGCCGGCGGGGGGAGAAAGAGACCCAGTACTTC.

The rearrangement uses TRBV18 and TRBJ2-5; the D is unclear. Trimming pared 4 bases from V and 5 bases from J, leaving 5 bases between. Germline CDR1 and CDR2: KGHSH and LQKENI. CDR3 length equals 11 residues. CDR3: CASSLLETQYF. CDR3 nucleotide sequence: TGTGCCAGCTCACTCCTGGAGACCCAGTACTTC. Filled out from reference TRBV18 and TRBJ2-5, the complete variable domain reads NAGVMQNPRHLVRRRGQEARLRCSPMKGHSHVYWYRQLPEEGLKFMVYLQKENIIDESGMPKERFSAEFPKEGPSILRIQQVVRGDSAAYFCASSLLETQYFGPGTRLLVL.

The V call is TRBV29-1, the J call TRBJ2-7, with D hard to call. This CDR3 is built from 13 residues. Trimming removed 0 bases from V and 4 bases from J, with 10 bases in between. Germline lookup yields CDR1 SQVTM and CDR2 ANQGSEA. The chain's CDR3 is CSVEDWSGYEQYF. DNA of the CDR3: TGCAGCGTTGAAGATTGGTCCGGTTACGAGCAGTACTTC.

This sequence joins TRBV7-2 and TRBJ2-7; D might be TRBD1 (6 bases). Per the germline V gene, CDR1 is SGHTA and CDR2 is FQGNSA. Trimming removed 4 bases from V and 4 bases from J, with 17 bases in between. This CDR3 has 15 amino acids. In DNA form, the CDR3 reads TGTGCCAGCAGCTCAAGGGGGACGTCTGTTTACGAGCAGTACTTC. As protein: CASSSRGTSVYEQYF.

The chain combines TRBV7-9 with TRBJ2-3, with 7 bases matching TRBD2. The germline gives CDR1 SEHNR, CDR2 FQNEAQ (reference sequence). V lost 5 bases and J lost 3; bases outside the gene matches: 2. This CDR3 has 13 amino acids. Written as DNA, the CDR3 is TGTGCCAGCAGCCTCGGGAGGACAGATACGCAGTATTTT. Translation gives CASSLGRTDTQYF.

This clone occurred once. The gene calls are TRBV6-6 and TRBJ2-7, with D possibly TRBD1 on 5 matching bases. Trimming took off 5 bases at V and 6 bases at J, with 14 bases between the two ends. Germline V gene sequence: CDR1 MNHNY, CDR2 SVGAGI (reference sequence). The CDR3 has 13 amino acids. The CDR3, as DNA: TGTGCCAGCAGTCCCGGTACAGGAACCGAGCAGTACTTC. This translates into CASSPGTGTEQYF.

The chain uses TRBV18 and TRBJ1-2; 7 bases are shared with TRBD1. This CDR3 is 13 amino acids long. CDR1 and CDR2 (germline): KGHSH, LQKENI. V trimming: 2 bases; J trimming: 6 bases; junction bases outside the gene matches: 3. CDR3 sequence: CASSPTDRDGYTF. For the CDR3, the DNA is TGTGCCAGCTCACCAACAGACAGGGATGGCTACACCTTC.

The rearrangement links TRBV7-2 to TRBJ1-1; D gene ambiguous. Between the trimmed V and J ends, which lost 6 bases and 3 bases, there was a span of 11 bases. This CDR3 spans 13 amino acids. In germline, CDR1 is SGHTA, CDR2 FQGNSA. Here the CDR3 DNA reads TGTGCCAGCAGGATCAACCGGGACACTGAAGCTTTCTTT. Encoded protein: CASRINRDTEAFF.

The CDR3 bases are TGCGCCAGCAGTTGGGACAGGGTCCCCTACAATGAGCAGTTCTTC. Encoded protein: CASSWDRVPYNEQFF. This chain links TRBV5-1 with TRBJ2-1; 9 bases are a match to TRBD1. Germline lookup yields CDR1 SGHRS and CDR2 YFSETQ. This CDR3 is 15 amino acids long. V shed 5 bases and J 2 bases; nucleotides not matched to a gene: 5.

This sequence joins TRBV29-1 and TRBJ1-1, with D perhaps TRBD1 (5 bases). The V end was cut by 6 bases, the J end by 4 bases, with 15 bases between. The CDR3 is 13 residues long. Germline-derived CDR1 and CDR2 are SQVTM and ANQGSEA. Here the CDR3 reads CSVLRVPGTEAFF. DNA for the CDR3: TGCAGCGTCCTCAGGGTTCCGGGCACTGAAGCTTTCTTT.

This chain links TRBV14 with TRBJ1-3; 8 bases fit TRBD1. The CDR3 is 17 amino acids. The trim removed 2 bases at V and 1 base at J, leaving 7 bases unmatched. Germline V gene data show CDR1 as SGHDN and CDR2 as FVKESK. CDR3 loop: CASSQRTGGPSGNTIYF. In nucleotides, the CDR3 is TGTGCCAGCAGCCAACGCACAGGGGGACCTTCTGGAAACACCATATATTTT.

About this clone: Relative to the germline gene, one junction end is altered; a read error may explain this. The CDR3 is CASSLAGRGGGEQFF. CDR3 sequence (DNA): TGTGCCAGCAGCCTAGCCGGGCGGGGGGGCGGTGAGCAGTTCTTC. The V call is TRBV7-8, the J call TRBJ2-1; 9 nucleotides agree with TRBD2. The CDR3 totals 15 residues. Germline values: CDR1 SGHVS, CDR2 FQNEAQ.

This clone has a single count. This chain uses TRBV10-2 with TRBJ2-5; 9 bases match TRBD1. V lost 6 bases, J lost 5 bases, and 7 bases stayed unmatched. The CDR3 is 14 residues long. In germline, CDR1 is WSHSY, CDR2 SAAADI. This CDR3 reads CASRGQGPSETQYF. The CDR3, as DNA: TGCGCCAGCAGGGGACAGGGTCCATCGGAGACCCAGTACTTC.

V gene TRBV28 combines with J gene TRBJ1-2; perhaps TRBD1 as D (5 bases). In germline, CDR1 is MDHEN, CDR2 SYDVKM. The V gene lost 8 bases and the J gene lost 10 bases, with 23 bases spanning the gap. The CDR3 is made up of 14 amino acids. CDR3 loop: CASLDGRAVHIYTF. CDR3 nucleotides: TGTGCCAGCCTTGACGGCAGGGCGGTACACATCTACACCTTC.

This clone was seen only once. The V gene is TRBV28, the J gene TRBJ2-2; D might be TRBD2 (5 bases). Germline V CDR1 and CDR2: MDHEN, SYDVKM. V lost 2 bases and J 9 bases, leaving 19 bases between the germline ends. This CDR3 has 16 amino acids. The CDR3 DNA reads TGTGCCAGCAGTTTACTTGGTGGGAGTGGTGGAAGGGAGCTGTTTTTT. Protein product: CASSLLGGSGGRELFF.

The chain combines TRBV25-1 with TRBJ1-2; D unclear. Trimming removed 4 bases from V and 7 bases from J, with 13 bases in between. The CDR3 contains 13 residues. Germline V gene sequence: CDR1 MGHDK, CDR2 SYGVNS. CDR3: CASSGHVVTGYTF. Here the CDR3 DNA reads TGTGCCAGCAGTGGACATGTTGTTACTGGCTACACCTTC.

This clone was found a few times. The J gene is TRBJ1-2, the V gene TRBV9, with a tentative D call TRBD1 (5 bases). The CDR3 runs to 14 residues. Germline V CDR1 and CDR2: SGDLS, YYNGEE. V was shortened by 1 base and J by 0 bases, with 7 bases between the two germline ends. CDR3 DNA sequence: TGTGCCAGCAGCGTACAAGGGGCTAACTATGGCTACACCTTC. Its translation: CASSVQGANYGYTF.

The CDR3 is CASSYNPQGNTEAFF. CDR3 DNA: TGTGCCAGCAGTTACAACCCACAGGGGAACACTGAAGCTTTCTTT. This sequence joins TRBV6-5 and TRBJ1-1, with D perhaps matching TRBD1 (6 bases). Germline CDR1 MNHEY, CDR2 SVGAGI. This CDR3 region has 15 residues. Between the trimmed V and J ends, which lost 2 bases and 1 base, there was a span of 11 bases.

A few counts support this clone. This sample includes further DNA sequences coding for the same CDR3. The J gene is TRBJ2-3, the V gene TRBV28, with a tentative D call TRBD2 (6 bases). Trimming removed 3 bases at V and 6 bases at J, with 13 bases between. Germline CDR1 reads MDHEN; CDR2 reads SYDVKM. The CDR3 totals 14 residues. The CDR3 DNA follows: TGTGCCAGCAGTTTTGTCGCGGGGACGGATACGCAGTATTTT. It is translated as CASSFVAGTDTQYF.

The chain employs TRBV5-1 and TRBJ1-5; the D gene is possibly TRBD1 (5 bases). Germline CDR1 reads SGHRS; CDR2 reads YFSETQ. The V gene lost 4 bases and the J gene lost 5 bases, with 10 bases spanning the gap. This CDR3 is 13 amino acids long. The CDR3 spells CASSRGWDQPQHF. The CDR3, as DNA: TGCGCCAGCAGCCGGGGGTGGGATCAGCCCCAGCATTTT.

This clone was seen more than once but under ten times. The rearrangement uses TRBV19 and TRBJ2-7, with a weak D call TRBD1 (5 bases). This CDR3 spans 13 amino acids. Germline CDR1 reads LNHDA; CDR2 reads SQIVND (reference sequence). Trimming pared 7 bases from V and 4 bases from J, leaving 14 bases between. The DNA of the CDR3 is TGTGCCAGTAACTGGGGCGTTGGGTACGAGCAGTACTTC. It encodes CASNWGVGYEQYF.